What follows describes a single TCR beta chain. This record belongs to a study of blood T cells in healthy people across ages. CDR3 length equals 18 residues. CDR1 and CDR2 (germline): MGHRA, YSYEKL. A J-beta primer mix and a sample-barcoded 5' primer were used in a second PCR of roughly 6 to 11 cycles. The authors tagged each cDNA molecule using a template-switch adaptor with 12 random nucleotides. TCRdb called the 5' RACE reads again in MiXCR, with one record for every CDR3 protein. The data contain around 800,000 distinct CDR3 sequences, roughly 53% of them singletons. The material sequenced was blood. The receptor was isolated from a man older than 75 in good health. The chain is built from TRBV4-1 and TRBJ2-1; 7 positions match TRBD2. TRBJ2-7 matches the DNA end more closely, so the J call is doubtful. CDR3 bases: TGCGCCAGCAGCCAACCAACTGGGGGGGGTCCCAACCACAATGAGCAGTACTTC. Residues: CASSQPTGGGPNHNEQYF.